This record covers a single T cell receptor (beta chain). The germline V gene encodes CDR1 LGHNA and CDR2 YSLEER. The CDR3 covers 12 residues. V was clipped by 3 bases and J by 6 bases, with 9 bases between them. These data originate in a study of blood T cell repertoires in COVID-19. TCRdb's copy holds only in-frame clones and misses some; the assay was immunoSEQ multiplex PCR. Among under 95,000 clones listed, roughly 77% were seen once. The receptor comes from a man in his forties or fifties with active or convalescent COVID-19. The chain combines TRBV4-3 with TRBJ2-7; D perhaps matches TRBD1 (6 bases). Specimen: peripheral blood. The CDR3 nucleotides are TGCGCCAGCAGCCAGGACAGTACCGAGCAGTACTTC. This codes for CASSQDSTEQYF.